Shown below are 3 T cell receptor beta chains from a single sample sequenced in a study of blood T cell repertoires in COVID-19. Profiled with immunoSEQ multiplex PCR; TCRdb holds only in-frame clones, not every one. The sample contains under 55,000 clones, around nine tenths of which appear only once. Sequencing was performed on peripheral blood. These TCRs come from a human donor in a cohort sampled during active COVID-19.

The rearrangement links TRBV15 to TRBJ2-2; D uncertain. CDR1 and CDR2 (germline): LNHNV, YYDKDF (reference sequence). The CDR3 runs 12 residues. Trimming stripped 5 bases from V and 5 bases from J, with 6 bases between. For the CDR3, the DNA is TGTGCCACCAGCGTCGTGACCGGGGAGCTGTTTTTT. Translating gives CATSVVTGELFF.

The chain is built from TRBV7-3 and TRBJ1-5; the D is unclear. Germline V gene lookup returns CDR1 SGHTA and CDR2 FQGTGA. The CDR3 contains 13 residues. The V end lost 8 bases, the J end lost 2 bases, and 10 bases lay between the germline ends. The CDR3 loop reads CASAQNRNQPQHF. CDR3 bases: TGTGCCAGCGCCCAGAATCGCAATCAGCCCCAGCATTTT.

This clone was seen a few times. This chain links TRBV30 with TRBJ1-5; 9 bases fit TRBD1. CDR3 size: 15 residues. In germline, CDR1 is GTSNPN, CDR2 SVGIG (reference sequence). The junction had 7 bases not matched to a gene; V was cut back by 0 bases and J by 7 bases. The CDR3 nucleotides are TGTGCCTGGAGTGTACAGGGGGCTTCTCAGCAGCCCCAGCATTTT. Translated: CAWSVQGASQQPQHF.